One and the same sample provided the 22 T cell receptor beta chains below, sequenced in a study of blood T cell repertoires in COVID-19. TCRdb keeps only in-frame clones here, not all; method: immunoSEQ multiplex PCR. The data contain 150,000 to 200,000 clones, around 79% of them singletons. Sequenced: PBMCs or T cells enriched from blood (not recorded which). These receptors originate from a man in his fifties or sixties who had recovered from COVID-19.

This chain joins TRBV7-9 and TRBJ1-5, with no clear D. There are 14 residues in the CDR3. In germline, CDR1 is SEHNR, CDR2 FQNEAQ (reference sequence). The V and J ends lost 5 bases and 4 bases respectively, with 12 bases between them. The CDR3 spells CASSRNGDNQPQHF. In DNA, the CDR3 is TGTGCCAGCAGCCGTAACGGTGATAATCAGCCCCAGCATTTT.

The chain links TRBV7-2 to TRBJ2-3; possible D gene TRBD2, 5 bases. This CDR3 comprises 14 residues. The germline V and J ends were trimmed by 3 bases and 4 bases, with 11 bases remaining between them. The germline V gene has CDR1 SGHTA and CDR2 FQGNSA. CDR3 sequence reads: CASSFSRAADTQYF. The CDR3 DNA is TGTGCCAGCAGCTTTTCGCGGGCCGCAGATACGCAGTATTTT.

V and J are TRBV5-8 and TRBJ1-1; TRBD1 matches at 8 bases. CDR3 length: 14 amino acids. The trim removed 4 bases at V and 10 bases at J, leaving 12 bases unmatched. CDR1 is SGHTS, CDR2 YDEGEE, per germline. The CDR3 coding sequence is TGTGCCAGCAGCGTTTCCGGGACAGGCTTCGCAGCTTTCTTT. It encodes CASSVSGTGFAAFF.

This rearrangement joins TRBV6-5 to TRBJ1-1; 7 bases align to TRBD1. The CDR3 has 14 residues. The germline gives CDR1 MNHEY, CDR2 SVGAGI. With V trimmed by 0 bases and J by 8 bases, 6 bases remained unmatched. The CDR3 coding sequence is TGTGCCAGCAGTTACTCGACCCCCAGGGGGGAAGCTTTCTTT. This sequence encodes CASSYSTPRGEAFF.

The chain joins TRBV24-1 to TRBJ2-2; tentative D call: TRBD1 (5 bases). CDR1 and CDR2 (germline): KGHDR, SFDVKD. This CDR3 is built from 13 residues. Deletions cut 8 bases from V and 4 bases from J, with 10 bases between. The CDR3 nucleotides are TGTGCCACCAAGAGGACATCCACCGGGGAGCTGTTTTTT. This codes for CATKRTSTGELFF.

This clone showed up just a few times. The rearrangement joins TRBV7-2 to TRBJ2-7; 10 nucleotides line up with TRBD2. Germline V CDR1 and CDR2: SGHTA, FQGNSA. This CDR3 region has 15 residues. V gave up 1 base and J gave up 6 bases; unmatched junction bases: 6. The CDR3 here is CASSLVERGGLEQYF. CDR3 bases: TGTGCCAGCAGCTTAGTCGAGCGGGGGGGCCTCGAGCAGTACTTC. Combining the CDR3 with reference TRBV7-2 and TRBJ2-7 gives the whole variable domain GAGVSQSPSNKVTEKGKDVELRCDPISGHTALYWYRQSLGQGLEFLIYFQGNSAPDKSGLPSDRFSAERTGGSVSTLTIQRTQQEDSAVYLCASSLVERGGLEQYFGPGTRLTVT.

The chain recombines TRBV5-1 with TRBJ2-3, with D tentatively TRBD1 (6 bases). The ends were cut back, 4 bases at V and 4 bases at J, with 13 bases in the middle. This CDR3 has 14 residues. CDR1 is SGHRS and CDR2 is YFSETQ in the germline V gene. This CDR3 reads CASSTGRGADTQYF. The CDR3 DNA is TGCGCCAGCAGCACAGGGCGAGGGGCAGATACGCAGTATTTT.

The rearrangement links TRBV6-5 to TRBJ1-6, with 9 bases identical to TRBD1. The germline V gene has CDR1 MNHEY and CDR2 SVGAGI. The CDR3 consists of 14 residues. The trim removed 6 bases at V and 10 bases at J, leaving 7 bases unmatched. This chain's CDR3 is CASRTTGGGSPLHF. For the CDR3, the DNA is TGTGCCAGCAGAACAACAGGGGGCGGATCACCCCTCCACTTT.

This chain joins TRBV12-3 or TRBV12-4 and TRBJ2-5; TRBD2 matches 8 bases. The V segment lost 3 bases and the J segment 5 bases; nucleotides outside the gene matches: 2. This CDR3 is built from 13 residues. In nucleotides, the CDR3 is TGTGCCAGCAGTTTGGGCGGGGGGGAGACCCAGTACTTC. It translates to CASSLGGGETQYF.

This clone was seen more than once but under ten times. The chain carries TRBV11-3 and TRBJ2-1; 7 bases are shared with TRBD2. The germline V gene has CDR1 SGHNT and CDR2 YENEEA. V lost 2 bases and J lost 5; bases outside the gene matches: 6. This CDR3 has 15 residues. CDR3 amino acids: CASSLNSAGDNEQFF. CDR3 coding DNA: TGTGCCAGCAGCTTAAACTCTGCGGGAGACAATGAGCAGTTCTTC.

This clone occurred a few times. The chain joins TRBV9 to TRBJ2-5; 10 bases are shared with TRBD2. The germline gives CDR1 SGDLS, CDR2 YYNGEE. This CDR3 is 15 amino acids long. The trim removed 0 bases at V and 3 bases at J, leaving 2 bases unmatched. In nucleotides, the CDR3 is TGTGCCAGCAGCGTAGGAAGCGGGGGGGAAGAGACCCAGTACTTC. Translation: CASSVGSGGEETQYF.

The chain recombines TRBV28 with TRBJ2-7; 7 bases are a match to TRBD1. The CDR3 is made up of 14 amino acids. Trimming at V came to 5 bases and at J to 3 bases, leaving 7 bases not matched to a gene. CDR1 and CDR2 from the germline V gene are MDHEN and SYDVKM. CDR3: CASSQNRGSYEQYF. CDR3 bases: TGTGCCAGCAGTCAAAACAGGGGAAGCTACGAGCAGTACTTC.

V and J are TRBV9 and TRBJ2-3; D is perhaps TRBD2 (7 bases). From germline, CDR1 is SGDLS and CDR2 YYNGEE. The CDR3 contains 15 residues. V was cut by 3 bases and J by 0 bases, with 11 bases left in between. Here the CDR3 reads CASSGGGASTDTQYF. DNA for the CDR3: TGTGCCAGCAGCGGAGGGGGGGCTAGCACAGATACGCAGTATTTT.

J is TRBJ2-5 and V is TRBV6-5, with no clear D. CDR1 is MNHEY, CDR2 SVGAGI, per germline. This CDR3 is built from 13 residues. The germline V and J ends were trimmed by 2 bases and 13 bases, with 17 bases remaining between them. The CDR3 DNA sequence: TGTGCCAGCAGTTACGATGTGCAAGCGCTGTTGTACTTC. This sequence encodes CASSYDVQALLYF.

The chain couples TRBV5-1 to TRBJ2-3; 8 bases match TRBD2. The germline gives CDR1 SGHRS, CDR2 YFSETQ. Trimming at V came to 1 base and at J to 6 bases, leaving 7 bases not matched to a gene. The length of the CDR3 is 15 residues. The CDR3 spells CASSLTVQRGDTQYF. CDR3 nucleotide sequence: TGCGCCAGCAGCTTGACCGTACAGCGGGGGGATACGCAGTATTTT.

The chain employs TRBV11-2 and TRBJ1-6; D ambiguous. Germline assignment: CDR1 SGHAT and CDR2 FQNNGV. The V end was cut by 5 bases, the J end by 11 bases, with 10 bases between. The CDR3 is made up of 12 amino acids. The CDR3 DNA sequence: TGTGCCAGCAGCCCCCGGGGTACACCCCTCCACTTT. Encoded protein: CASSPRGTPLHF.

V is TRBV6-5 and J is TRBJ2-6; D not certain. This CDR3 is built from 14 residues. V shed 6 bases and J shed 0 bases, with 6 bases lying between them. CDR1 and CDR2 from the germline V gene are MNHEY and SVGAGI. This CDR3 is CASRQSSGANVLTF. The CDR3 nucleotides read TGTGCCAGCAGACAGAGCTCTGGGGCCAACGTCCTGACTTTC.

The rearrangement joins TRBV5-1 to TRBJ2-2; maybe TRBD2 (5 bases). CDR1 SGHRS and CDR2 YFSETQ come from the germline V gene. The CDR3 spans 15 residues. Trimming removed 4 bases at V and 3 bases at J, with 13 bases between. The CDR3 protein is CASSRTRLDTGELFF. The CDR3 coding sequence is TGCGCCAGCAGCCGTACTAGGCTGGACACCGGGGAGCTGTTTTTT.

The chain carries TRBV19 and TRBJ1-4; no clear D. V was trimmed by 3 bases and J by 3 bases, leaving 14 bases between them. Germline assignment: CDR1 LNHDA and CDR2 SQIVND (reference sequence). The CDR3 is made up of 16 amino acids. The CDR3 coding sequence is TGTGCCAGTAGTATTATGGCGGCCGGCGCTAATGAAAAACTGTTTTTT. This gives the protein CASSIMAAGANEKLFF.

J is TRBJ2-1 and V is TRBV13, with 8 positions matching TRBD2. V shed 1 base and J 4 bases; nucleotides not matched to a gene: 12. This CDR3 has 18 residues. Germline values: CDR1 PRHDT, CDR2 FYEKMQ (reference sequence). As DNA, the CDR3 is TGTGCCAGCAGCTTAGTGGATAGCGGGACCCCAGAGTACAATGAGCAGTTCTTC. Residues: CASSLVDSGTPEYNEQFF.

This clone has only one observation. The chain uses TRBV6-5 and TRBJ2-7; a weak D match, TRBD1 (5 bases). Germline CDR1 MNHEY, CDR2 SVGAGI. V was pared by 6 bases and J by 2 bases, with 11 bases between. The CDR3 has 13 amino acids. In DNA form, the CDR3 reads TGTGCCAGCAGGTCAGGGCCCCCCTACGAGCAGTACTTC. Its translation is CASRSGPPYEQYF.

This chain connects TRBV30 to TRBJ1-1, with D tentatively TRBD1 (5 bases). This CDR3 has 16 amino acids. Germline V gene lookup returns CDR1 GTSNPN and CDR2 SVGIG (reference sequence). Trimming removed 2 bases at V and 3 bases at J, with 19 bases between. This chain's CDR3 is CAWSRWGGLGDTEAFF. CDR3 nucleotides: TGTGCCTGGAGTCGGTGGGGCGGATTAGGGGACACTGAAGCTTTCTTT. Using reference TRBV30 and TRBJ1-1 for the parts outside the CDR3, the full variable domain is SQTIHQWPATLVQPVGSPLSLECTVEGTSNPNLYWYRQAAGRGLQLLFYSVGIGQISSEVPQNLSASRPQDRQFILSSKKLLLSDSGFYLCAWSRWGGLGDTEAFFGQGTRLTVV.